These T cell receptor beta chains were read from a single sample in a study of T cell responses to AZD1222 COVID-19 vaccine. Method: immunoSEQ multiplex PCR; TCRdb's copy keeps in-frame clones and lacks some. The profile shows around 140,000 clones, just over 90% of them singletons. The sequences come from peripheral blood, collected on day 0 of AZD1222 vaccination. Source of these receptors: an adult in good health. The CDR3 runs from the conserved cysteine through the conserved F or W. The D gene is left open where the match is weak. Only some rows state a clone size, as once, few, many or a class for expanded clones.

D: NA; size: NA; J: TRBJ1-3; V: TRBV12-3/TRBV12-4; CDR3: CASSFGVGNTIYF; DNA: TGTGCCAGCAGTTTCGGGGTCGGAAACACCATATATTTT
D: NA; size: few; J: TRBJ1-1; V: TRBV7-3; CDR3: CASSLGGRGMNTEAFF; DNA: TGTGCCAGCAGCTTAGGGGGCCGGGGGATGAACACTGAAGCTTTCTTT
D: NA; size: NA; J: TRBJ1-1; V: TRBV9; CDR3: CASSPPEKRNTEAFF; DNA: TGTGCCAGCAGCCCCCCGGAGAAACGGAACACTGAAGCTTTCTTT
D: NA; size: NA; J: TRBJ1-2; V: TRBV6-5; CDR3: CASEGVNYGYTF; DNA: TGTGCCAGTGAAGGGGTAAACTATGGCTACACCTTC
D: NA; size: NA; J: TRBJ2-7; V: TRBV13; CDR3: CASSTLTGSYEQYF; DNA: TGTGCCAGCAGCACCCTTACAGGCTCCTACGAGCAGTACTTC
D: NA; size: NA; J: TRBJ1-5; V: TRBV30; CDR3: CAWSGGDNQPQHF; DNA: TGTGCCTGGAGCGGAGGGGACAATCAGCCCCAGCATTTT
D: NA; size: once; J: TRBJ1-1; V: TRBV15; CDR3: CATSRDQGRSNTEAFF; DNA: TGTGCCACCAGCAGAGATCAGGGCAGGTCGAACACTGAAGCTTTCTTT
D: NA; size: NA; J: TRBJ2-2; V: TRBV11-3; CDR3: CASRREPLNTGELFF; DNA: TGTGCCAGCCGCCGGGAGCCCCTGAACACCGGGGAGCTGTTTTTT
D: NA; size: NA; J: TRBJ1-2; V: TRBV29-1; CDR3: CSVEDWGYGYTF; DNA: TGCAGCGTTGAAGATTGGGGGTATGGCTACACCTTC
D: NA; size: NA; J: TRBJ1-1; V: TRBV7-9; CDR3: CASSPRRETEAFF; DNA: TGTGCCAGCAGCCCCCGACGGGAGACTGAAGCTTTCTTT
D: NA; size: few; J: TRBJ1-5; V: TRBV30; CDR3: CAWSVGEESQPQHF; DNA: TGTGCCTGGAGTGTTGGGGAGGAGAGTCAGCCCCAGCATTTT
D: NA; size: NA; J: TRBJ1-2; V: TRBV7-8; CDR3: CASSLESQGSLYGYTF; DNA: TGTGCCAGCAGCTTAGAGTCCCAGGGGTCCCTCTATGGCTACACCTTC
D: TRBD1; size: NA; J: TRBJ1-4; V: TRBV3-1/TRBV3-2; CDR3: CASSLVGQPEKLFF; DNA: TGTGCCAGCAGCCTAGTGGGACAGCCTGAAAAACTGTTTTTT
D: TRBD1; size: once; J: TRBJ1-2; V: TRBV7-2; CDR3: CASSLEPGGYGYTF; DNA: TGTGCCAGCAGCTTAGAGCCAGGGGGGTATGGCTACACCTTC
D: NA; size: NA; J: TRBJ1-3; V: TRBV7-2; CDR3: CASSFRRDGDTIYF; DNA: TGTGCCAGCAGCTTCAGGAGGGATGGGGACACCATATATTTT
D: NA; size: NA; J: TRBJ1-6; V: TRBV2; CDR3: CASAVGELGSPLHF; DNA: TGTGCCAGCGCAGTTGGGGAGTTGGGATCACCCCTCCACTTT
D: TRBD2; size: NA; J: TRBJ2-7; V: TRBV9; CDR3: CASSVSGGSSYEQYF; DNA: TGTGCCAGCAGCGTTAGCGGGGGGAGCTCCTACGAGCAGTACTTC
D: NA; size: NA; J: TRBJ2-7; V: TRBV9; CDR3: CASSVAPEPYYEQYF; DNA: TGTGCCAGCAGCGTAGCGCCCGAGCCGTACTACGAGCAGTACTTC
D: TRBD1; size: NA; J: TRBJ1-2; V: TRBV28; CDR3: CASEGQGYGYTF; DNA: TGTGCCAGCGAGGGACAGGGCTATGGCTACACCTTC
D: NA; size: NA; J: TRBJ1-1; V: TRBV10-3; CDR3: CAITDRNTEAFF; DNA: TGTGCCATAACGGACAGAAACACTGAAGCTTTCTTT
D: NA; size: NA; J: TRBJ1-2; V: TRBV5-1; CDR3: CASSSGAPLRYGYTF; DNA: TGCGCCAGCAGCTCCGGGGCCCCGTTGCGATATGGCTACACCTTC
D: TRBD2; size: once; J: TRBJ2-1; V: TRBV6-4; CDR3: CASSRLAGGPRDEQFF; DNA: TGTGCCAGCAGCCGACTAGCGGGGGGCCCTCGGGATGAGCAGTTCTTC
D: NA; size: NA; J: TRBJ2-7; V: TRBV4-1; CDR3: CASSQGPGQPHEQYF; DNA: TGCGCCAGCAGCCAAGGGCCCGGGCAGCCCCACGAGCAGTACTTC
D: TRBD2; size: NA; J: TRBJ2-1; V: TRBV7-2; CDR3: CASSLGTSGTYEQFF; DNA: TGTGCCAGCAGCTTGGGGACTAGCGGAACCTATGAGCAGTTCTTC
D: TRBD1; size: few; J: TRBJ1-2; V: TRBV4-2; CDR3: CASSQRLTGGPNYGYTF; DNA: TGTGCCAGCAGCCAACGATTAACAGGGGGCCCTAACTATGGCTACACCTTC
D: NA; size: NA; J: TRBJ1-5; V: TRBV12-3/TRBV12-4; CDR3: CASSLSLETIHF; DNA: TGTGCCAGCAGTTTGTCGCTCGAGACAATTCATTTT
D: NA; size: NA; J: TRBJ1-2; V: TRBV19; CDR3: CASRVLRDNDYGYTF; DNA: TGTGCCAGTAGAGTTCTCCGGGACAACGACTATGGCTACACCTTC
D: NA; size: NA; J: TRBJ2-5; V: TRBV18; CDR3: CASSPGIVETQYF; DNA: TGTGCCAGCTCACCAGGAATAGTCGAGACCCAGTACTTC
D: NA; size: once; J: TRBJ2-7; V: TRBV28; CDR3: CASSFNTYEQYF; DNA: TGTGCCAGCAGTTTCAATACTTACGAGCAGTACTTC
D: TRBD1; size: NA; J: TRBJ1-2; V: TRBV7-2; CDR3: CASRAWDRDYGYTF; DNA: TGTGCCAGCAGGGCTTGGGACAGGGACTATGGCTACACCTTC
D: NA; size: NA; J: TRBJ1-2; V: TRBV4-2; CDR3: CASFSPRNYGYTF; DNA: TGTGCCAGCTTTTCGCCCAGGAACTATGGCTACACCTTC
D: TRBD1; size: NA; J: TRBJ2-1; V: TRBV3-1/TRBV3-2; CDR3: CASSRDRVSYNEQFF; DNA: TGTGCCAGCAGCCGCGACAGGGTATCCTACAATGAGCAGTTCTTC
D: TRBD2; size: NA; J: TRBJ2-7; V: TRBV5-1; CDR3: CASSLGGGPDGEQYF; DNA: TGCGCCAGCAGCTTGGGCGGGGGGCCGGACGGGGAGCAGTACTTC
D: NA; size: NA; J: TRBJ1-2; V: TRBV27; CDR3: CASSLGGEGYGYTF; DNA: TGTGCCAGCAGCCTAGGGGGGGAGGGCTATGGCTACACCTTC
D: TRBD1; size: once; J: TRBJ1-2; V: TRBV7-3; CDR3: CASSLNRGVYGYTF; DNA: TGTGCCAGCAGCTTAAACAGGGGTGTTTATGGCTACACCTTC
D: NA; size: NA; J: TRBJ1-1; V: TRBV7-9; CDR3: CASSLGDRVVEAFF; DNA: TGTGCCAGCAGCTTAGGAGATCGAGTGGTTGAAGCTTTCTTT